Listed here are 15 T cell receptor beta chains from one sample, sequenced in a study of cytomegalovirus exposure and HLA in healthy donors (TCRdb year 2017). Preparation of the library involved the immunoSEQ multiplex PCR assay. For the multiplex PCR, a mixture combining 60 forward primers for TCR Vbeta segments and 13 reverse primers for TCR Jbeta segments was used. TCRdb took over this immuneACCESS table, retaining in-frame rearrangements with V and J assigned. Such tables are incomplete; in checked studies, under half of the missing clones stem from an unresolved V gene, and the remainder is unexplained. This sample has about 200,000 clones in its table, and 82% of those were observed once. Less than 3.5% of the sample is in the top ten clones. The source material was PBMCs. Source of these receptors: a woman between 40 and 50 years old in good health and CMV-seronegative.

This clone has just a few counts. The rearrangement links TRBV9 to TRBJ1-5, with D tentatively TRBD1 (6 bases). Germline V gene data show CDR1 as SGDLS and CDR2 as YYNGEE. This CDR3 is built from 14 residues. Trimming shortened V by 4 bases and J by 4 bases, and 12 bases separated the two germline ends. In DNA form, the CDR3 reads TGTGCCAGCAGCTCCGGGACACTGAATCAGCCCCAGCATTTT. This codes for CASSSGTLNQPQHF. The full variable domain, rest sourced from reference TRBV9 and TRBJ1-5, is DSGVTQTPKHLITATGQRVTLRCSPRSGDLSVYWYQQSLDQGLQFLIQYYNGEERAKGNILERFSAQQFPDLHSELNLSSLELGDSALYFCASSSGTLNQPQHFGDGTRLSIL.

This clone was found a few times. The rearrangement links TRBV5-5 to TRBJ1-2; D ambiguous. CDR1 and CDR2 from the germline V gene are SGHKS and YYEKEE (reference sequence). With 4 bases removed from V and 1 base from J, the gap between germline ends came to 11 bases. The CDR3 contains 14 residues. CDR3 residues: CASSGQRINYGYTF. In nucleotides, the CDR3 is TGTGCCAGCAGCGGGCAGCGGATTAACTATGGCTACACCTTC.

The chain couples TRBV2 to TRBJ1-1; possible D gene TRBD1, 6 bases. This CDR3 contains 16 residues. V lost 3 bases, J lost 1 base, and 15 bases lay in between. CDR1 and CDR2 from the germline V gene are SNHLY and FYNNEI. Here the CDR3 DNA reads TGTGCCAGCAGTGAGACGGGCAGGGGCCCGAACACTGAAGCTTTCTTT. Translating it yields CASSETGRGPNTEAFF.

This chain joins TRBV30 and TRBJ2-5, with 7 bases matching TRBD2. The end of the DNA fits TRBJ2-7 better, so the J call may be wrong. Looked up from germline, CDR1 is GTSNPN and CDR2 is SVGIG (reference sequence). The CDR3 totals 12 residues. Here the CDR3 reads CAWTSGTYEQYF. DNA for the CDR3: TGTGCCTGGACTAGCGGTACTTACGAGCAGTACTTC.

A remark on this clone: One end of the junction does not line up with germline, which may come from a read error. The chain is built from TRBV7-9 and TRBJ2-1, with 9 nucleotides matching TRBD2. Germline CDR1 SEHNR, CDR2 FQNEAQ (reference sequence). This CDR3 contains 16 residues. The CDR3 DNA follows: TGTTCCAGCAGCTTACCCCCAGCGGGAGGTTACAATGAGCAGTTCTTC. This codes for CSSSLPPAGGYNEQFF. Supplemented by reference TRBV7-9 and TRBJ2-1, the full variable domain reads DTGVSQNPRHKITKRGQNVTFRCDPISEHNRLYWYRQTLGQGPEFLTYFQNEAQLEKSRLLSDRFSAERPKGSFSTLEIQRTEQGDSAMYLCSSSLPPAGGYNEQFFGPGTRLTVL.

In nucleotides, the CDR3 is TGTGCCAGCATAGCTCGAGGCGAGTTAAAGGATGGCTACACCTTC. It codes for CASIARGELKDGYTF. The genes are TRBV6-5 and TRBJ1-2; no clear D gene. Trimming shortened V by 7 bases and J by 6 bases, and 21 bases separated the two germline ends. The V gene's germline CDR1 is MNHEY and CDR2 SVGAGI. CDR3 length: 15 residues.

The CDR3 DNA is TGTGCCAGCAGCTTGGGGGTAGGGGCAACCTATGGCTACACCTTC. This encodes CASSLGVGATYGYTF. This sequence joins TRBV5-5 and TRBJ1-2; weak D call: TRBD1 (5 bases). The germline gives CDR1 SGHKS, CDR2 YYEKEE (reference sequence). CDR3 length: 15 residues. Trimming shortened V by 0 bases and J by 4 bases, and 13 bases separated the two germline ends. The variable domain in full, with the rest retrieved from reference TRBV5-5 and TRBJ1-2, is DAGVTQSPTHLIKTRGQQVTLRCSPISGHKSVSWYQQVLGQGPQFIFQYYEKEERGRGNFPDRFSARQFPNYSSELNVNALLLGDSALYLCASSLGVGATYGYTFGSGTRLTVV.

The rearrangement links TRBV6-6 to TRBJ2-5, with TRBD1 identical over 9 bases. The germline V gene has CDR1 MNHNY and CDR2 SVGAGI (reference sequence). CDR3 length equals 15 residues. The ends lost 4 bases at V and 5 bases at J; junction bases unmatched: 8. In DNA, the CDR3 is TGTGCCAGCAGTTGGGGAACAGGGGGCAGGGAGACCCAGTACTTC. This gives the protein CASSWGTGGRETQYF.

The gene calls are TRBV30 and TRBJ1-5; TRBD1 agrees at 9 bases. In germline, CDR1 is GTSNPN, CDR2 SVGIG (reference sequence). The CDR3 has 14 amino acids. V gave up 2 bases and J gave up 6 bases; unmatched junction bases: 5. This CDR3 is CAWSWTGARQPQHF. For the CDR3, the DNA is TGTGCCTGGAGTTGGACAGGGGCTCGTCAGCCCCAGCATTTT.

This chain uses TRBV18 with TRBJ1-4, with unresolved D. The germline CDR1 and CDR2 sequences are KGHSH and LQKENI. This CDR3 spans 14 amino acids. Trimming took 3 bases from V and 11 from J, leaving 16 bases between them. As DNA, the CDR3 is TGTGCCAGCTCACCGCCATTTGAGCAACGGAAACTGTTTTTT. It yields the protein CASSPPFEQRKLFF.

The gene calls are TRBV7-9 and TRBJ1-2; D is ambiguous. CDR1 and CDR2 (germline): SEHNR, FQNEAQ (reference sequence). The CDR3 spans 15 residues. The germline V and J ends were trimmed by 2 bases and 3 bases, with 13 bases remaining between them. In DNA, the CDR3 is TGTGCCAGCAGCTTATGGGGAGGCCGTGACTATGGCTACACCTTC. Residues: CASSLWGGRDYGYTF.

The CDR3: CASNMAGNEQFF. In DNA, the CDR3 is TGTGCCAGTAACATGGCGGGCAATGAGCAGTTCTTC. The chain is built from TRBV19 and TRBJ2-1; D may be TRBD2 (5 bases). The germline gives CDR1 LNHDA, CDR2 SQIVND (reference sequence). Trimming removed 7 bases at V and 6 bases at J, with 10 bases between. CDR3 length: 12 amino acids.

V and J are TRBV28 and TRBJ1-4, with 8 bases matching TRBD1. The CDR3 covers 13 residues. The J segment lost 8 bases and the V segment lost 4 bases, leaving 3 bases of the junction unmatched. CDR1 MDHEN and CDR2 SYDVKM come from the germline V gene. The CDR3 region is CASSYDRGEKLFF. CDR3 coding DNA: TGTGCCAGCAGTTACGACAGGGGCGAAAAACTGTTTTTT.

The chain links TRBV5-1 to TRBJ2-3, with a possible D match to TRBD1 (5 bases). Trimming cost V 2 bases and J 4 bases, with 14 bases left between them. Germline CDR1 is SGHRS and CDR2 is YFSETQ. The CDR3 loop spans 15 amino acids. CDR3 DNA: TGCGCCAGCAGCTTCGGACCAGGGTCCCCAGATACGCAGTATTTT. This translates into CASSFGPGSPDTQYF.

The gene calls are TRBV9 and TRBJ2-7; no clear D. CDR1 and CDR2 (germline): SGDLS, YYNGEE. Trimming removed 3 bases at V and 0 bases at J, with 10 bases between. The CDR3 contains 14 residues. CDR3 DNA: TGTGCCAGCAGCGCCGGTCGCCTCTCCTACGAGCAGTACTTC. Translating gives CASSAGRLSYEQYF.